This TCR beta chain was captured in a study of blood T cell repertoires in COVID-19. Study-level background: COVID-19 samples from acute and convalescent phases originated in the United States, Italy and Spain.

One Seattle source followed patients from active infection through their disease course. This CDR3 region has 15 residues. Germline CDR1 MNHEY, CDR2 SVGAGI. V dropped 4 bases and J dropped 2 bases, with 14 bases sitting between them. As originally analysed: Estimation of nucleated cell counts relied on the amplification of reference gene primers. Here immunoSEQ multiplex PCR was the method, and the copy in TCRdb shows in-frame clones only, minus some. V and J calls and clone size are copied from that table; D and trimming were computed from the DNA. Of about 300,000 clones in the sample, roughly 90% were seen once.

The chain uses TRBV6-5 and TRBJ1-1; D possibly corresponds to TRBD1 (6 bases). The sample taken for sequencing was peripheral blood. The clonotype comes from a woman under 40 with COVID-19, enrolled during active disease. CDR3 DNA sequence: TGTGCCAGCAGTTTTTCCAGAGGGGGAAACACTGAAGCTTTCTTT. It translates to CASSFSRGGNTEAFF.